This TCR beta chain is drawn from a study of identical twins. The V and J ends lost 0 bases and 12 bases, in that order; junction bases with no gene match: 5. In germline, CDR1 is DFQATT, CDR2 SNEGSKA (reference sequence). This CDR3 comprises 12 residues. Healthy Caucasian individuals made up all the donors. Overall study results and limits: Conclusions were based on cross-sectional statistical analysis, without following the same donors. Twin pairs had excess sharing that was weaker in beta out-of-frame sequences.

In regard to this clonotype: The antigen remains undetermined.

MiXCR was run by TCRdb on the 5' RACE reads, yielding one entry per CDR3 protein. The profile shows over 200,000 distinct CDR3 sequences, less than 9.5% of them singletons. This receptor was taken from a woman under 30 in good health. Sequencing was done on a sample of memory (CD45RO+) T cells sorted from blood. V gene TRBV20-1 combines with J gene TRBJ2-3, with 8 bases identical to TRBD2. CDR3 residues: CSARDLRTSQYF. CDR3 nucleotides: TGCAGTGCTAGAGATCTGCGGACTAGCCAGTATTTT.